This paragraph reports one T cell receptor (beta chain). Other nucleotide sequences from this sample produce the same CDR3. This entry is derived from a study of blood T cell repertoires in COVID-19. The overall study: Acute-phase and convalescent COVID-19 samples originated in the United States, Italy and Spain. The analysed material was cDNA or gDNA that came from T cells, B-cell-depleted T cells, or PBMCs.

Under the authors' procedure: Estimates of nucleated cell counts were drawn from the amplification of reference gene primers. Clones were read by immunoSEQ multiplex PCR, and TCRdb kept only the in-frame ones, dropping some. The V and J calls and clone size come from that table; D and trimming were worked out from the DNA. The sample holds around 400,000 clones; roughly 86% are singletons and the top ten take about 10%. Trimming took 1 base from V and 4 from J; bases not matched to a gene: 5. In germline, CDR1 is SGHTA, CDR2 FQGNSA. This CDR3 comprises 15 residues. Seattle patients were enrolled while actively infected and followed longitudinally.

Sample: peripheral blood. This receptor was obtained from a woman aged 30 to 39 with COVID-19, enrolled during active disease. The V gene is TRBV7-2, the J gene TRBJ2-7; 9 bases match TRBD2. This CDR3 is CASSLEAGGWYEQYF. Here the CDR3 DNA reads TGTGCCAGCAGCTTAGAAGCGGGAGGATGGTACGAGCAGTACTTC.